This TCR beta chain emerged from a study of beta chain features in type 1 diabetes. Study-wide results and limits: For Type 1 diabetes patients, all four CD4+ subsets carried TCRB CDR3s that were moderately but significantly shorter. No resolution was reached here on whether HLA type influences TCRB rearrangement.

Of the isolated RNA, all was reverse transcribed, and so the sequenced material was expressed TCRB transcripts. Method: immunoSEQ multiplex PCR; TCRdb's copy keeps in-frame clones and lacks some. The repertoire holds fewer than 400,000 clones, with roughly 8.8% as singletons. This clone was seen ten or more times. Its antigen remains unknown. Germline V CDR1 and CDR2: SEHNR, FQNEAQ (reference sequence). The CDR3 extends over 13 amino acids. V shed 5 bases and J 7 bases; nucleotides not matched to a gene: 2. There was one heparinised blood draw per donor, averaging roughly 110 mL. The genes are TRBV7-9 and TRBJ1-6, with TRBD1 identical over 7 bases. The receptor was isolated from a man aged 30 to 45 with type 1 diabetes. Sequences were obtained from central memory CD4+ T cells from blood. CDR3 sequence: CASSRQGNSPLHF. As DNA, the CDR3 is TGTGCCAGCAGCCGACAGGGAAATTCACCCCTCCACTTT.